The entry below describes one T cell receptor beta chain. As yet, its antigen is unknown. TCRdb itself ran the 5' RACE reads through MiXCR, one entry per CDR3 protein. The data hold hundreds of thousands of distinct CDR3 sequences, with around 10% observed a single time. The sample comes from a study of identical twins. Points from the study as a whole: Abundant beta clonotypes from cord blood had fewer insertions, unlike memory repertoires, which showed none.

The sequence was collected from a young woman in good health. The sample was memory (CD45RO+) T cells sorted from blood.

The CDR3: CASWAGYVEAFF. For the CDR3, the DNA is TGTGCCAGCTGGGCGGGTTACGTTGAAGCTTTCTTT. The chain recombines TRBV6-6 with TRBJ1-1; D not certain. This CDR3 comprises 12 residues. Trimming took 8 bases from V and 7 from J, leaving 14 bases between them. Per the germline V gene, CDR1 is MNHNY and CDR2 is SVGAGI (reference sequence).